The 29 T cell receptor beta chains reported below all come from one sample, sequenced in a study of blood T cell repertoires in COVID-19. Profiled with immunoSEQ multiplex PCR; TCRdb holds only in-frame clones, not every one. This repertoire shows 110,000 or so clones, 70% to 90% found once; its top ten account for roughly 8.1%. Sample: peripheral blood. The receptors stem from a woman in her seventies who had recovered from COVID-19.

A word on this clone: The junction does not match germline at one end; this may be a read error. The chain is built from TRBV7-3 and TRBJ2-3; 8 bases match TRBD2. Per the germline V gene, CDR1 is SGHTA and CDR2 is FQGTGA. This CDR3 is built from 15 residues. CDR3 nucleotide sequence: TGTGCCAGCAGCTTCAACGGGGGGGGCACAGGTACGCAGTATTTT. Its translation: CASSFNGGGTGTQYF.

This chain's CDR3 is CASSVDARLATYNEQFF. In nucleotides, the CDR3 is TGTGCCAGCAGCGTAGACGCCAGACTAGCGACCTACAATGAGCAGTTCTTC. The rearrangement uses TRBV9 and TRBJ2-1; 8 bases match TRBD2. The V gene end was trimmed by 0 bases and the J gene end by 2 bases; junction bases not matched to a gene: 7. CDR3 length: 17 residues. Per germline, CDR1 SGDLS and CDR2 YYNGEE.

The chain has TRBV9 and TRBJ2-1, with 7 bases that match TRBD2. CDR1 is SGDLS, CDR2 YYNGEE, per germline. There are 14 residues in the CDR3. With 2 bases clipped from V and 8 bases from J, the junction kept 7 bases outside the gene matches. CDR3 in amino acids: CASSVTGTMDEQFF. CDR3 nucleotide sequence: TGTGCCAGCAGCGTTACCGGGACTATGGATGAGCAGTTCTTC.

The V and J genes are TRBV11-1 and TRBJ2-5; 9 bases are shared with TRBD2. The germline CDR1 and CDR2 sequences are SGHAT and FQDESV (reference sequence). The CDR3 has 15 amino acids. The V segment lost 0 bases and the J segment 5 bases; nucleotides outside the gene matches: 4. CDR3 amino acids: CASSLASGGLETQYF. CDR3 in DNA: TGTGCCAGCAGCTTAGCAAGCGGGGGGCTTGAGACCCAGTACTTC.

The V and J genes are TRBV28 and TRBJ1-2; no reliable D call. From germline, CDR1 is MDHEN and CDR2 SYDVKM. This CDR3 comprises 13 residues. Trimming removed 6 bases at V and 3 bases at J, with 11 bases between. In DNA, the CDR3 is TGTGCCAGCAGGTCGCCTGTAGACTATGGCTACACCTTC. It specifies CASRSPVDYGYTF.

The J gene is TRBJ1-6, the V gene TRBV6-6; unclear D gene. From germline, CDR1 is MNHNY and CDR2 SVGAGI (reference sequence). Trimming removed 2 bases from V and 5 bases from J, with 4 bases in between. The CDR3 totals 13 residues. The CDR3 DNA reads TGTGCCAGCAGTTACCCCAATAATTCACCCCTCCACTTT. It codes for CASSYPNNSPLHF.

This clone was picked up a small number of times. The chain carries TRBV7-9 and TRBJ1-6; D is perhaps TRBD1 (6 bases). Germline V lookup: CDR1 SEHNR, CDR2 FQNEAQ (reference sequence). V was pared by 5 bases and J by 4 bases, with 15 bases between. This CDR3 has 16 residues. Here the CDR3 reads CASSHLRGEYNSPLHF. In DNA form, the CDR3 reads TGTGCCAGCAGCCATCTCAGGGGCGAATATAATTCACCCCTCCACTTT. Drawing the rest from reference TRBV7-9 and TRBJ1-6, the complete variable domain is DTGVSQNPRHKITKRGQNVTFRCDPISEHNRLYWYRQTLGQGPEFLTYFQNEAQLEKSRLLSDRFSAERPKGSFSTLEIQRTEQGDSAMYLCASSHLRGEYNSPLHFGNGTRLTVT.

This clone appeared once. This chain connects TRBV20-1 to TRBJ2-7; 7 nucleotides align to TRBD2. V trimming: 3 bases; J trimming: 7 bases; junction bases outside the gene matches: 6. The CDR3 contains 12 residues. CDR1 is DFQATT, CDR2 SNEGSKA, per germline (reference sequence). For the CDR3, the DNA is TGCAGTGCTAGTGGGACTAAGGGAGAGCAGTACTTC. This codes for CSASGTKGEQYF.

This clone came up once. This sequence joins TRBV7-2 and TRBJ1-5; D possibly corresponds to TRBD1 (5 bases). CDR1 is SGHTA and CDR2 is FQGNSA in the germline V gene. Trimming cost V 5 bases and J 3 bases, with 17 bases left between them. This CDR3 region has 16 residues. CDR3: CASSPALGRDNQPQHF. The CDR3 DNA reads as TGTGCCAGCAGCCCAGCCTTGGGCAGGGACAATCAGCCCCAGCATTTT.

The chain is built from TRBV5-4 and TRBJ2-1; 7 nucleotides line up with TRBD2. After removal of 4 bases from V and 3 bases from J, the junction contained 10 bases not matched to a gene. CDR1 and CDR2 from the germline V gene are SGHNT and YYREEE (reference sequence). The CDR3 consists of 16 residues. CDR3 sequence: CASSLSAGVVYNEQFF. DNA of the CDR3: TGTGCCAGCAGCCTTTCGGCGGGAGTAGTCTACAATGAGCAGTTCTTC.

J is TRBJ1-2 and V is TRBV2, with unresolved D. This CDR3 has 14 residues. Germline V gene data show CDR1 as SNHLY and CDR2 as FYNNEI. V was cut by 5 bases and J by 8 bases, with 18 bases left in between. The CDR3 DNA reads TGTGCCAGCAGTACTAAGGAGGCTTCGTTGGGCTACACCTTC. Encoded protein: CASSTKEASLGYTF.

This clone was found once. The chain recombines TRBV9 with TRBJ1-6, with D unresolved. This CDR3 region has 15 residues. CDR1 is SGDLS, CDR2 YYNGEE, per germline. The V end lost 4 bases, the J end lost 6 bases, and 14 bases lay between the germline ends. CDR3 region: CASSLSGILNSPLHF. CDR3 DNA sequence: TGTGCCAGCAGCCTATCCGGGATCCTTAATTCACCCCTCCACTTT.

The chain recombines TRBV7-2 with TRBJ1-3; TRBD1 might be the D (5 bases). The germline V and J ends were trimmed by 1 base and 2 bases, with 9 bases remaining between them. Looked up from germline, CDR1 is SGHTA and CDR2 is FQGNSA. CDR3 length: 15 amino acids. DNA of the CDR3: TGTGCCAGCAGCTTAGTGGAGGGGCCTGGAAACACCATATATTTT. As protein: CASSLVEGPGNTIYF.

The rearrangement uses TRBV5-8 and TRBJ2-2; D might be TRBD1 (5 bases). This CDR3 region has 13 residues. V was pared by 4 bases and J by 4 bases, with 8 bases between. The germline gives CDR1 SGHTS, CDR2 YDEGEE. The CDR3 protein is CASSTDTTGELFF. The CDR3 bases are TGTGCCAGCAGCACGGACACCACCGGGGAGCTGTTTTTT.

The chain recombines TRBV14 with TRBJ2-1; 9 bases fit TRBD2. CDR3 length equals 17 residues. The trim removed 0 bases at V and 9 bases at J, leaving 12 bases unmatched. Germline CDR1 SGHDN, CDR2 FVKESK. For the CDR3, the DNA is TGTGCCAGCAGCCAAGAAGGGGTGCTAGCGGGGTTAGGTGAGCAGTTCTTC. Translation gives CASSQEGVLAGLGEQFF.

V gene TRBV20-1 combines with J gene TRBJ2-7, with 7 bases lining up with TRBD2. V lost 3 bases and J lost 7; bases outside the gene matches: 6. Germline CDR1 DFQATT, CDR2 SNEGSKA (reference sequence). This CDR3 has 12 amino acids. CDR3 protein: CSASGLAVEQYF. The CDR3 DNA reads TGCAGTGCTAGTGGGCTAGCGGTGGAGCAGTACTTC.

This chain joins TRBV5-4 and TRBJ1-4, with a tentative D call TRBD1 (6 bases). CDR1 SGHNT and CDR2 YYREEE come from the germline V gene (reference sequence). V was shortened by 4 bases and J by 10 bases, with 17 bases between the two germline ends. The CDR3 is 14 residues long. For the CDR3, the DNA is TGTGCCAGCAGCCAGAACAGGGATAGTGTAAAACTGTTTTTT. It encodes CASSQNRDSVKLFF.

This chain uses TRBV6-6 with TRBJ2-5; D is undetermined. This CDR3 is 14 amino acids long. Trimming shortened V by 3 bases and J by 1 base, and 9 bases separated the two germline ends. Germline V CDR1 and CDR2: MNHNY, SVGAGI (reference sequence). The CDR3 here is CASSYLNSQETQYF. Here the CDR3 DNA reads TGTGCCAGCAGTTATTTGAACAGCCAAGAGACCCAGTACTTC.

V is TRBV6-4 and J is TRBJ1-2; a weak D match, TRBD1 (6 bases). V shed 5 bases and J shed 4 bases, with 26 bases lying between them. Germline loops: CDR1 MRHNA, CDR2 SNTAGT. There are 18 residues in the CDR3. CDR3 coding DNA: TGTGCCAGCAGTCCGAGTCCCGGGCGGGGGCTCATAGGCTATGGCTACACCTTC. Protein product: CASSPSPGRGLIGYGYTF.

The rearrangement uses TRBV19 and TRBJ2-7; tentatively, D is TRBD1 (6 bases). The CDR3 has 14 residues. The germline V gene has CDR1 LNHDA and CDR2 SQIVND (reference sequence). Trimming shortened V by 9 bases and J by 10 bases, and 25 bases separated the two germline ends. CDR3 protein: CASRDKAAWVPQYF. DNA for the CDR3: TGTGCCAGCCGGGACAAGGCCGCGTGGGTCCCCCAGTACTTC.

This sequence joins TRBV19 and TRBJ2-3; D unresolved. Trimming pared 5 bases from V and 6 bases from J, leaving 12 bases between. CDR1 and CDR2 (germline): LNHDA, SQIVND (reference sequence). The CDR3 sequence is 13 residues long. The CDR3 bases are TGTGCCAGTAGTCCCCTCAGGCCTGATACGCAGTATTTT. Its protein is CASSPLRPDTQYF.

This chain's CDR3 is CASSPQTSGSPNEQFF. The DNA for the CDR3 is TGTGCCAGCAGTCCTCAGACTAGCGGGAGTCCCAATGAGCAGTTCTTC. The chain carries TRBV27 and TRBJ2-1, with 12 bases that match TRBD2. After removal of 5 bases from V and 6 bases from J, the junction contained 8 bases not matched to a gene. CDR1 and CDR2 (germline): MNHEY, SMNVEV (reference sequence). This CDR3 is 16 amino acids long.

The chain couples TRBV6-6 to TRBJ1-3, with 8 nucleotides matching TRBD1. Unmatched junction bases numbered 3, after V lost 4 bases and J lost 4 bases. The CDR3 sequence is 14 residues long. Per the germline V gene, CDR1 is MNHNY and CDR2 is SVGAGI (reference sequence). The CDR3 sequence is CASSSRTGGNTIYF. In nucleotides, the CDR3 is TGTGCCAGCAGTTCGCGGACAGGGGGAAACACCATATATTTT.

The CDR3: CASSLDSGQDGLEAFF. Here the CDR3 DNA reads TGCGCCAGCAGCTTGGATAGCGGGCAAGATGGGCTTGAAGCTTTCTTT. The V and J genes are TRBV5-1 and TRBJ1-1; D gene uncertain. This CDR3 has 16 residues. The germline V and J ends were trimmed by 0 bases and 7 bases, with 19 bases remaining between them. CDR1 SGHRS and CDR2 YFSETQ come from the germline V gene.

Worth noting for this clone: Other DNA sequences in this specimen translate into the identical CDR3. The rearrangement joins TRBV7-3 to TRBJ2-3; no clear D. V gave up 0 bases and J gave up 6 bases, with 4 bases separating them. Germline assignment: CDR1 SGHTA and CDR2 FQGTGA. CDR3 length equals 12 residues. This chain's CDR3 is CASSLTGDTQYF. Written as DNA, the CDR3 is TGTGCCAGCAGCTTAACCGGGGATACGCAGTATTTT.

This clone was picked up one time. The CDR3 region has the DNA TGTGCCACCAGCAGGGATACCCGACTAGCGGGAGGAAGCTACGAGCAGTACTTC. Protein: CATSRDTRLAGGSYEQYF. The rearrangement links TRBV15 to TRBJ2-7; 13 bases map to TRBD2. The CDR3 extends over 18 amino acids. CDR1 is LNHNV and CDR2 is YYDKDF in the germline V gene (reference sequence). Trimming removed 3 bases from V and 3 bases from J; junction bases left unmatched: 11. Variable domain in full (rest from reference TRBV15 and TRBJ2-7): DAMVIQNPRYQVTQFGKPVTLSCSQTLNHNVMYWYQQKSSQAPKLLFHYYDKDFNNEADTPDNFQSRRPNTSFCFLDIRSPGLGDTAMYLCATSRDTRLAGGSYEQYFGPGTRLTVT.

The rearrangement uses TRBV15 and TRBJ2-7, with TRBD1 identical over 9 bases. After removal of 3 bases from V and 4 bases from J, the junction contained 7 bases not matched to a gene. The CDR3 spans 15 residues. Per germline, CDR1 LNHNV and CDR2 YYDKDF (reference sequence). The CDR3 DNA is TGTGCCACCAGCAGTCCGGGACAGGGAATGTACGAGCAGTACTTC. It yields the protein CATSSPGQGMYEQYF.

This chain connects TRBV5-1 to TRBJ2-5; 8 positions match TRBD1. The CDR3 consists of 13 residues. J was trimmed by 5 bases and V by 2 bases; bases with no gene match: 2. Germline CDR1 is SGHRS and CDR2 is YFSETQ. The CDR3 coding sequence is TGCGCCAGCAGCTTCCGGGACAGGGAGACCCAGTACTTC. Amino acids: CASSFRDRETQYF. Looking up the rest from reference TRBV5-1 and TRBJ2-5 gives the full variable domain: KAGVTQTPRYLIKTRGQQVTLSCSPISGHRSVSWYQQTPGQGLQFLFEYFSETQRNKGNFPGRFSGRQFSNSRSEMNVSTLELGDSALYLCASSFRDRETQYFGPGTRLLVL.

The rearrangement links TRBV6-1 to TRBJ2-5; D unclear. This CDR3 spans 13 amino acids. V dropped 1 base and J dropped 3 bases, with 6 bases sitting between them. Germline V CDR1 and CDR2: MNHNS, SASEGT. The CDR3 DNA is TGTGCCAGCAGTGAAGGGCCCAAAGAGACCCAGTACTTC. Amino acids: CASSEGPKETQYF.